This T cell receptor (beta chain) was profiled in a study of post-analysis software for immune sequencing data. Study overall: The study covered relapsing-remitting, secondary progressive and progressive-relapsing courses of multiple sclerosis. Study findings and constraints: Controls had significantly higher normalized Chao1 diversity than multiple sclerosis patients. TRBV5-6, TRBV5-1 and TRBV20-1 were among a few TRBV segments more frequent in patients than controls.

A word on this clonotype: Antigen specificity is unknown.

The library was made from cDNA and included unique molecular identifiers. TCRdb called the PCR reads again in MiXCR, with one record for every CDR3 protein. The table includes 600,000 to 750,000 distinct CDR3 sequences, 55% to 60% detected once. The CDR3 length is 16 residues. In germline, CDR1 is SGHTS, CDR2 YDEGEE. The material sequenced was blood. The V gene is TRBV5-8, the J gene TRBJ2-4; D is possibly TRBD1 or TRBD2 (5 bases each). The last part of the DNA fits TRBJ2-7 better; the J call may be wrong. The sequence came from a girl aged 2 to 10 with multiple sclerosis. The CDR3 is CASSGGWLSGPYEQYF. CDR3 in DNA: TGTGCCAGCAGCGGGGGTTGGCTCTCGGGACCCTACGAGCAGTACTTC.